A selection of T cell receptor beta chains follows, all from one sample in a study of Graves' ophthalmopathy and Graves' hyperthyroidism. TCRdb re-analysed the multiplex PCR reads in MiXCR, keeping a single row per CDR3 protein. The sample shows around 1,000,000 distinct CDR3 sequences, about 40% of them seen only once. The material sequenced was peripheral blood or thyroid tissue (not recorded which). The origin of the receptors is an adult man with Graves' hyperthyroidism. CDR3s include the opening cysteine and the closing phenylalanine or tryptophan. A D gene is named only where the DNA matches it firmly. Size is omitted from some rows. Given values are once, few, many or a class for expanded clones.

v_gene,abundance,d_gene,j_gene,CDR3nt,CDR3aa
TRBV20-1,many,-,TRBJ1-1,TGCAGTGCTAGGGGTGTAGGGGATCGGAACACTGAAGCTTTCTTT,CSARGVGDRNTEAFF
TRBV7-9,-,TRBD2,TRBJ2-5,TGTGCCAGCAGCCCTCTACTAGCGGGGGGACGGGTGGAGACCCAGTACTTC,CASSPLLAGGRVETQYF
TRBV25-1,-,-,TRBJ1-1,TGCGCCAGCAGCCAAGATGAGGGAGGGAACACTGAAGCTTTCTTT,CASSQDEGGNTEAFF
TRBV9,-,TRBD2,TRBJ2-7,TGTGCCAGCAGCGTAGATGGGGGAGGGAACTACGAGCAGTACTTC,CASSVDGGGNYEQYF
TRBV7-9,-,-,TRBJ2-5,TGTGCCAGCAGCTTAGTCGGCAGCGAGTCAGGAGAAGAGACCCAGTACTTC,CASSLVGSESGEETQYF
TRBV15,-,-,TRBJ1-5,TGTGCCACCAGCAGAGATGGCCCACAGTCCCACCAAGAGACCCAGCATTTT,CATSRDGPQSHQETQHF
TRBV20-1,many,TRBD1,TRBJ1-5,TGCAGTGCTAGTCCGGGACAGCAAAATCAGCCCCAGCATTTT,CSASPGQQNQPQHF
TRBV12-3/TRBV12-4,few,-,TRBJ1-2,TGTGCCAGCAGCCGCGGGACCGACCGTAACTATGGCTACACCTTC,CASSRGTDRNYGYTF
TRBV7-6,-,TRBD1,TRBJ1-5,TGTGCCAGCAGCCCAAGCGCAGGGGGAACGAATCAGCCCCAGCATTTT,CASSPSAGGTNQPQHF
TRBV7-3,-,TRBD1,TRBJ2-7,TGCGCCAGCAGACAGGGACGGGGTACTTCCTACGAGCAGTACTTC,CASRQGRGTSYEQYF
TRBV7-8,many,-,TRBJ2-5,TGTGCCAGCAGCTTAGTTTTGGGGGGCGGAGAGACCCAGTACTTC,CASSLVLGGGETQYF
TRBV15,once,-,TRBJ1-1,TGTGCCAGCAGTTTACCCCCTCAGGGGAGGGTCACTGAAGCTTTCTTT,CASSLPPQGRVTEAFF
TRBV7-3,-,TRBD1,TRBJ2-5,TGTGCCAGCAGCTTAATGGGACAGGGGGCCAATGAGACCCAGTACTTC,CASSLMGQGANETQYF
TRBV7-6,-,TRBD1,TRBJ2-7,TGTGCCAGCACCGCGACAGGGGAACCCTACGAGCAGTACTTC,CASTATGEPYEQYF
TRBV5-1,many,-,TRBJ1-2,TGCGCCAGCAGCTTGAATCCAGACCGTGGTGGCTACACCTTC,CASSLNPDRGGYTF
TRBV29-1,many,TRBD1,TRBJ2-7,TGCAGCGTTGAAGGACAGGGTCTCCACGAGCAGTACTTC,CSVEGQGLHEQYF
TRBV29-1,many,-,TRBJ1-1,TGCAGCGTAAACGTTGGGAACACTGAAGCTTTCTTT,CSVNVGNTEAFF
TRBV12-3/TRBV12-4,-,TRBD1,TRBJ2-7,TGTGCCAGCAGTACCTACCAGGACAGGGGTCGCCGCGAGCAGTACTTC,CASSTYQDRGRREQYF
TRBV5-1,many,-,TRBJ2-2,TGCGCCAGCACGGAAGGGAACACCGGGGAGCTGTTTTTT,CASTEGNTGELFF
TRBV7-8,-,TRBD1,TRBJ1-1,TGTGCCAGCAGCCGGGACAGGGGGCGATGTGGCACTGAAGCTTTCTTT,CASSRDRGRCGTEAFF
TRBV9,-,TRBD2,TRBJ2-7,TGTGCCGGCAGCGGAGCGGGAAACAACTACGAGCAGTACTTC,CAGSGAGNNYEQYF
TRBV9,-,TRBD2,TRBJ2-2,TGTGCCAGCAGCGTAGGCACTAGCGGGGGAATCGATACCGGGGAGCTGTTTTTT,CASSVGTSGGIDTGELFF
TRBV7-9,-,TRBD1,TRBJ2-5,TGTGCCAGCAGCCAAGACAGGGAACTGACCCAGTACTTC,CASSQDRELTQYF
TRBV10-3,once,-,TRBJ2-5,TGTGCCATCAGTGAGGGGAACCAAGAGACCCAGTACTTC,CAISEGNQETQYF
TRBV5-1,-,TRBD1,TRBJ2-2,TGCGCCAGCAGCCGAGAAAGTCAGGGGGCGAGAACCGGGGAGCTGTTTTTT,CASSRESQGARTGELFF
TRBV7-9,-,-,TRBJ1-2,TGTGCCAGCAGCACCGGGGGACAAGTCACTAACTATGGCTACACCTTC,CASSTGGQVTNYGYTF
TRBV25-1,-,TRBD2,TRBJ2-7,TGTGCCAGCCAGGCTAGCGGGGTGTACGAGCAGTACTTC,CASQASGVYEQYF
TRBV7-6,few,-,TRBJ2-4,TGTGCCAGCAGCTCAGGGATCCAAAACATTCAGTACTTC,CASSSGIQNIQYF
TRBV9,many,-,TRBJ2-2,TGTGCCAGCAGCGTAGGTCAGGGATGGGTGAACGGGGAGCTGTTTTTT,CASSVGQGWVNGELFF
TRBV20-1,-,-,TRBJ1-1,TGCAGTGCTAGACTCGCAGGGGAGACTAAAGCTTTCTTT,CSARLAGETKAFF